Sequencing of this T cell receptor beta chain was carried out in a study of blood T cell repertoires in COVID-19. Cohort placement rested on clinical history that participants reported themselves. How the authors handled the data: Quantification of nucleated cells was approximated via reference gene primer amplification. Libraries were prepared by immunoSEQ multiplex PCR; TCRdb keeps only in-frame clonotypes and omits some of them. V, J and clone size derive from that table, while D and trimming were established from the DNA sequence. The sample has 310,000 or so clones, 87% seen once. The receptor was derived from a woman in her late teens or twenties who had recovered from COVID-19. The sample comprised PBMCs or T cells enriched from blood (not recorded which).

CDR3 DNA: TGCGCCAGCAGCCAAGATCCTCGGGGGGCGGGGGATACGCAGTATTTT. As protein: CASSQDPRGAGDTQYF. The gene calls are TRBV4-3 and TRBJ2-3; a possible D gene is TRBD2 (7 bases). Germline CDR1 reads LGHNA; CDR2 reads YSLEER. Trimming shortened V by 0 bases and J by 6 bases, and 16 bases separated the two germline ends. The CDR3 loop spans 16 amino acids.